Here is one TCR beta chain with its context. Its antigen is not identified. This record comes from a study of regulatory T cells in long-lasting Graves disease. In the study overall: Under 3 months of antithyroid drugs had been taken by newly diagnosed Graves' patients. Study-level findings and limits: Gene preferences differed: TRBV28, TRBJ1-2, TRBJ2-5 in persistent cases.

CDR3-region Arm-PCR and iRepertoire HTBI primers produced the TCR beta libraries. TCRdb re-analysed the multiplex PCR reads in MiXCR, keeping a single row per CDR3 protein. The sample has 350,000 to 450,000 distinct CDR3 sequences; 10% to 15% are singletons. CDR3 length: 14 residues. V was cut by 4 bases and J by 10 bases, with 17 bases left in between. Germline CDR1 and CDR2: MGHRA and YSYEKL. Sample time point: newly diagnosed GD, antithyroid drugs for less than 3 months. Isolated PBMC RNA provided the starting material for the TCR library. A further study also used this sample, focusing on T cells in Graves' hyperthyroidism and ophthalmopathy. Per that study: Hyperthyroidism was newly diagnosed in patients aged 18 to 65 (duration under 2 months). RT-PCR in the first round (using the HTBI primer set) targeted the TCR CDR3.

The V call is TRBV4-1, the J call TRBJ2-1; the D gene is possibly TRBD2 (5 bases). The sequence came from a woman aged 18-35 years with Graves disease. Sequenced here: peripheral blood mononuclear cells (PBMCs), sampled at new diagnosis, from a patient treated with antithyroid drugs. Here the CDR3 reads CASSRIKTGNEQFF. As DNA, the CDR3 is TGCGCCAGCAGCCGAATTAAGACGGGAAACGAGCAGTTCTTC.